Presented here are 8 T cell receptor beta chains from one specimen sequenced in a study of shared clonotypes between healthy human individuals. Only in-frame clones appear in the TCRdb table, and some are missing; sequencing was by immunoSEQ multiplex PCR. There are 2 million or so clones in the sample; 85% to 95% occur only once, and 0.13% lies in the top ten. Sequencing input: naive CD4+ T cells sorted from blood. Stated subset: CD45RA+ positively selected. The receptor source for this set is a man aged 18 to 30 in good health.

The V gene is TRBV7-2, the J gene TRBJ1-5; no clear D. Trimming left V 5 bases short and J 7 bases short, with 12 bases between. Germline CDR1 reads SGHTA; CDR2 reads FQGNSA. This CDR3 is 13 amino acids long. Here the CDR3 DNA reads TGTGCCAGCAGCCTAAACCAGGTGCAGCCCCAGCATTTT. Amino acids: CASSLNQVQPQHF.

V gene TRBV11-2 combines with J gene TRBJ1-6, with 9 bases matching TRBD1. Germline V lookup: CDR1 SGHAT, CDR2 FQNNGV. CDR3 length: 14 amino acids. The V segment lost 5 bases and the J segment 7 bases; nucleotides outside the gene matches: 3. CDR3 nucleotide sequence: TGTGCCAGCAGCATACAGGGGGCCAATTCACCCCTCCACTTT. It translates to CASSIQGANSPLHF.

This rearrangement joins TRBV5-4 to TRBJ2-5, with 10 positions matching TRBD2. V lost 2 bases, J lost 5 bases, and 12 bases stayed unmatched. Germline-derived CDR1 and CDR2 are SGHNT and YYREEE (reference sequence). The CDR3 totals 17 residues. The CDR3 DNA reads TGTGCCAGCAGCTTAGAAAGAGCGGGAGGGTCGCACGAGACCCAGTACTTC. It translates to CASSLERAGGSHETQYF. Variable domain in full (rest from reference TRBV5-4 and TRBJ2-5): ETGVTQSPTHLIKTRGQQVTLRCSSQSGHNTVSWYQQALGQGPQFIFQYYREEENGRGNFPPRFSGLQFPNYSSELNVNALELDDSALYLCASSLERAGGSHETQYFGPGTRLLVL.

The CDR3 DNA follows: TGCGCCAGCAGCTTGGCTAGCGGGGGGACTAGCACAGATACGCAGTATTTT. Translation: CASSLASGGTSTDTQYF. The rearrangement joins TRBV5-1 to TRBJ2-3; 11 bases are shared with TRBD2. The CDR3 has 17 amino acids. The V gene end was trimmed by 0 bases and the J gene end by 0 bases; junction bases not matched to a gene: 3. Germline CDR1 and CDR2: SGHRS and YFSETQ. Together with reference TRBV5-1 and TRBJ2-3, the CDR3 gives the full variable domain: KAGVTQTPRYLIKTRGQQVTLSCSPISGHRSVSWYQQTPGQGLQFLFEYFSETQRNKGNFPGRFSGRQFSNSRSEMNVSTLELGDSALYLCASSLASGGTSTDTQYFGPGTRLTVL.

The sample holds one count of this clone. The chain carries TRBV27 and TRBJ2-1; perhaps TRBD2 as D (5 bases). This CDR3 comprises 14 residues. V was clipped by 6 bases and J by 6 bases, with 15 bases between them. The V gene's germline CDR1 is MNHEY and CDR2 SMNVEV (reference sequence). This CDR3 is CASSNPISVNEQFF. In DNA, the CDR3 is TGTGCCAGCAGCAACCCCATTAGCGTCAATGAGCAGTTCTTC.

The DNA for the CDR3 is TGTGCCAGCAGCCGCCGGGGGCTAGATTCACCCCTCCACTTT. Translation gives CASSRRGLDSPLHF. The chain uses TRBV5-6 and TRBJ1-6; TRBD1 might be the D (6 bases). The V gene's germline CDR1 is SGHDT and CDR2 YYEEEE. V was cut by 4 bases and J by 8 bases, with 13 bases left in between. This CDR3 region has 14 residues.

V gene TRBV28 combines with J gene TRBJ1-5, with no clear D. In germline, CDR1 is MDHEN, CDR2 SYDVKM. The CDR3 extends over 13 amino acids. Trimming removed 6 bases at V and 7 bases at J, with 13 bases between. The CDR3 loop is CASRSDGVQPQHF. CDR3 nucleotides: TGTGCCAGCAGGTCGGACGGGGTCCAGCCCCAGCATTTT.

This rearrangement joins TRBV14 to TRBJ1-3, with a weak D call TRBD1 (5 bases). The V end was cut by 3 bases, the J end by 10 bases, with 13 bases between. CDR1 and CDR2 from the germline V gene are SGHDN and FVKESK. The CDR3 is 13 amino acids. In DNA, the CDR3 is TGTGCCAGCAGCCAGCTTTCCGGGACGACCATATATTTT. It encodes CASSQLSGTTIYF.